This is a list of T cell receptor beta chains from one sample in a study of cytomegalovirus exposure and HLA in healthy donors. The method was immunoSEQ multiplex PCR; TCRdb's version includes in-frame clones alone and lacks a portion of them. The sample includes under 200,000 clones, 70% to 80% of them seen just once. Material for sequencing was PBMCs. These TCRs come from a woman aged 25 to 39 in good health and CMV-seropositive. CDR3s include the opening cysteine and the closing phenylalanine or tryptophan. A D gene is named only where the DNA matches it firmly. A clone size is listed for some rows: how often the clone was seen (once, few, many), or a class if it is expanded.

>TRBJ1-1|-|TRBV7-9|few
TGTGCCAGCAGCTTCGCAGGGCGGTCTGAAGCTTTCTTT
CASSFAGRSEAFF
>TRBJ1-2|TRBD1|TRBV2|-
TGTGCCAGCAGGACAGGGGGCGAGAACTATGGCTACACCTTC
CASRTGGENYGYTF
>TRBJ2-1|-|TRBV5-1|-
TGCGCCAGCAGCTTGGCCGGGACTTCAGGGAATGAGCAGTTCTTC
CASSLAGTSGNEQFF
>TRBJ1-1|-|TRBV7-2|-
TGTGCCAGCAGCTTAGCGCCAGGGAACACTGAAGCTTTCTTT
CASSLAPGNTEAFF
>TRBJ1-1|-|TRBV14|-
TGTGCCAGCAGCAGCTTCAAGGGAGCCACTGAAGCTTTCTTT
CASSSFKGATEAFF
>TRBJ2-5|TRBD2|TRBV28|-
TGTGCCAGCAGCGTACTAGCGGGAGTAGAGACCCAGTACTTC
CASSVLAGVETQYF
>TRBJ2-1|-|TRBV5-1|-
TGCGCCAGCAGCTTGGGGCGGGGAGGTGAGCAGTTCTTC
CASSLGRGGEQFF
>TRBJ1-4|-|TRBV7-9|-
TGTGCCAGCAGCTTAGCGCGGGCAGGGGTGGAAAAACTGTTTTTT
CASSLARAGVEKLFF
>TRBJ2-1|TRBD2|TRBV6-5|-
TGTGCCAGCAGGGGACTAGCGGGGTTGCAGTTCTTC
CASRGLAGLQFF
>TRBJ1-5|-|TRBV27|once
TGTGCCAGCAGTCATAGCAATCAGCCCCAGCATTTT
CASSHSNQPQHF
>TRBJ2-2|-|TRBV6-1|-
TGTGCCAGCAGTGAAGCGCAAAGCGGGCCCACCGGGGAGCTGTTTTTT
CASSEAQSGPTGELFF
>TRBJ1-5|-|TRBV2|few
TGTGCCAGCAGCCCGGCGGAACTTTATAGCAATCAGCCCCAGCATTTT
CASSPAELYSNQPQHF
>TRBJ2-3|-|TRBV28|once
TGTGCCAGCAGTTTGGTAGCGAATACGCAGTATTTT
CASSLVANTQYF
>TRBJ2-5|-|TRBV2|-
TGTGCCAGCAGTGTCTCGGGGGAGACCCAGTACTTC
CASSVSGETQYF
>TRBJ1-1|-|TRBV9|-
TGTGCCAGCAGCGTAGGTACTTACACTGAAGCTTTCTTT
CASSVGTYTEAFF
>TRBJ2-5|TRBD2|TRBV5-1|once
TGCGCCAGCAGGCCGACTTGGGCGGGAGAGGGGGAGACCCAGTACTTC
CASRPTWAGEGETQYF
>TRBJ1-6|-|TRBV28|-
TGTGCCAGCAGTCTTCCTTCCCGTTCACCCCTCCACTTT
CASSLPSRSPLHF
>TRBJ2-7|-|TRBV5-4|-
TGTGCCAGCAGCTTTCGGGGGGCGAACAATGAGCAGTACTTC
CASSFRGANNEQYF
>TRBJ1-5|-|TRBV27|-
TGTGCCACCCGTCCTCTCTTAGGTCCTAGGCGCAATCAGCCCCAGCATTTT
CATRPLLGPRRNQPQHF
>TRBJ2-5|-|TRBV19|once
TGTGCCAGTAGTATAGACCATTTGGAGACCCAGTACTTC
CASSIDHLETQYF
>TRBJ1-5|-|TRBV30|-
TGTGCCTGGAGTGTAGTTGGCATCCCGGGTGGCAATCAGCCCCAGCATTTT
CAWSVVGIPGGNQPQHF
>TRBJ2-5|-|TRBV6-5|-
TGTGCCAGCAGTTATTACGGGACACTACAAGAGACCCAGTACTTC
CASSYYGTLQETQYF
>TRBJ1-4|-|TRBV7-2|-
TGTGCCAGCACCCAACAGGGACCTAATGAAAAACTGTTTTTT
CASTQQGPNEKLFF
>TRBJ2-3|TRBD1|TRBV7-3|-
TGTGCCAGCAGCTCTGGACAGGGCGGGACAGATACGCAGTATTTT
CASSSGQGGTDTQYF
>TRBJ1-2|-|TRBV29-1|-
TGCAGCGTTTCCCGGGGGAAAGACTATGGCTACACCTTC
CSVSRGKDYGYTF
>TRBJ2-5|TRBD2|TRBV7-2|few
TGTGCCAGCAGCGGCCGGACTAGCAGCCTTAGAGAGACCCAGTACTTC
CASSGRTSSLRETQYF
>TRBJ1-2|-|TRBV20-1|-
TGCAGTGCTCCTCGTAACTATGGCTACACCTTC
CSAPRNYGYTF
>TRBJ2-1|-|TRBV5-1|-
TGCGCCAGCAGCTTGGACGGGGGTCGTGAGCAGTTCTTC
CASSLDGGREQFF
>TRBJ2-5|-|TRBV2|-
TGTGCCAGCCTGGCAGAACAAGAGACCCAGTACTTC
CASLAEQETQYF
>TRBJ2-4|-|TRBV30|once
TGTGCCTGGAGTGTATTTGGTCCAAGGGGCTCCGCCAAAAACATTCAGTACTTC
CAWSVFGPRGSAKNIQYF
>TRBJ2-2|-|TRBV5-1|-
TGCGCCAGCAGCTTGGCCCAGGGGCCCGGGGAGCTGTTTTTT
CASSLAQGPGELFF
>TRBJ1-1|-|TRBV19|-
TGTGCCAGTAGTATAGCCCAGAACACTGAAGCTTTCTTT
CASSIAQNTEAFF
>TRBJ2-2|TRBD2|TRBV6-1|-
TGTGCCAGCAGTGCAGCTAGCGGGGGGGCCGCGAACACCGGGGAGCTGTTTTTT
CASSAASGGAANTGELFF
>TRBJ2-6|TRBD1|TRBV5-1|-
TGCGCCAGCAGCTTGGGAACAGGGGCCCCTGGGGCCAACGTCCTGACTTTC
CASSLGTGAPGANVLTF
>TRBJ2-4|-|TRBV6-5|few
TGTGCCAGCAGTTACTCGCCGGTTGGGGGCGTTCAGTACTTC
CASSYSPVGGVQYF
>TRBJ1-2|-|TRBV7-9|-
TGTGCCAGCAGCCCTCCGACCGGCAGGGACTATGGCTACACCTTC
CASSPPTGRDYGYTF
>TRBJ2-3|-|TRBV2|-
TGTGCCAGCGCTTCGGGGCCCCGGGGGAGCACAGATACGCAGTATTTT
CASASGPRGSTDTQYF
>TRBJ2-5|-|TRBV6-5|-
TGTGCCAGCAGTCCACAGACAGACAAAGAGACCCAGTACTTC
CASSPQTDKETQYF
>TRBJ2-3|TRBD2|TRBV7-9|-
TGTTCCAGCAGCCTTGGACTAGCCGTAACTTCCATTAGCACAGATACGCAGTATTTT
CSSSLGLAVTSISTDTQYF
>TRBJ1-6|TRBD1|TRBV2|few
TGTGCCAGCAGGAAAACGGGACAGGGATACGATTCACCCCTCCACTTT
CASRKTGQGYDSPLHF
>TRBJ2-5|-|TRBV1|-
TGCACCAGCAGCCTTCCCGGGGTTGAGGAGACCCAGTACTTC
CTSSLPGVEETQYF
>TRBJ1-5|TRBD1|TRBV19|few
TGTGCCAGTAGCGACAGGGAGCTCGGTCAGCCCCAGCATTTT
CASSDRELGQPQHF